One T cell receptor (beta chain) is described in this entry. Its target is not known. Assay used: immunoSEQ multiplex PCR; TCRdb lists only in-frame clones, some missing. The repertoire includes about 130,000 clones, nearly 95% of them detected once, and roughly 0.87% sits in the top ten. This entry comes from a study of T cell responses to AZD1222 COVID-19 vaccine. The CDR3 length is 15 residues. Germline CDR1 LGHDT, CDR2 YNNKEL (reference sequence). With V trimmed by 4 bases and J by 8 bases, 6 bases remained unmatched. Findings and limits, study-wide: Spike-specific TCR breadth and depth both grew after two AZD1222 doses. Of the AZD1222 recipients, only 5 to 7 were seropositive at baseline.

The sample here was peripheral blood, taken on day 0 of AZD1222 vaccination. The V call is TRBV3-1 (or the pseudogene TRBV3-2), the J call TRBJ1-6; 9 positions agree with TRBD1. The receptor was isolated from an adult in good health. This CDR3 is CASSLEGQGYSPLHF. The CDR3 DNA reads TGTGCCAGCAGCCTGGAGGGACAGGGTTATTCACCCCTCCACTTT.